The 21 T cell receptor beta chains below were found in one sample sequenced in a study of cytomegalovirus exposure and HLA in healthy donors. A multiplex PCR was run with 60 Vbeta primers and 13 Jbeta primers. Assay: immunoSEQ multiplex PCR; the TCRdb copy retains only in-frame clones and omits some. The sample table includes around 58,000 clones. The material sequenced was PBMCs. The receptors originated from a man in his fifties or sixties in good health and CMV-seropositive.

As regards this clone: One end of the junction does not line up with germline, which may come from a read error. This rearrangement joins TRBV4-3 to TRBJ1-6; 10 nucleotides match TRBD1. The CDR3 sequence is 15 residues long. The germline V gene has CDR1 LGHNA and CDR2 YSLEER. CDR3 amino acids: CASSQGGQGISHLHF. The DNA for the CDR3 is TGCGCCAGCAGCCAAGGGGGACAGGGGATTTCACACCTCCACTTT.

J is TRBJ2-7 and V is TRBV5-1, with TRBD2 matching 8 bases. Germline V lookup: CDR1 SGHRS, CDR2 YFSETQ. The CDR3 sequence is 16 residues long. V lost 0 bases to trimming and J lost 7 bases; unmatched junction nucleotides: 12. DNA of the CDR3: TGCGCCAGCAGCTTGGGTGGTAGCGGGATGGCGGAAGAGCAGTACTTC. This codes for CASSLGGSGMAEEQYF.

This chain uses TRBV30 with TRBJ2-7; no clear D gene. Germline CDR1 is GTSNPN and CDR2 is SVGIG (reference sequence). V lost 0 bases, J lost 4 bases, and 4 bases lay in between. The CDR3 has 11 amino acids. CDR3 DNA: TGTGCCTGGAGTGTACTATACGAGCAGTACTTC. Amino acid sequence: CAWSVLYEQYF.

The J gene is TRBJ1-1, the V gene TRBV11-2; D may be TRBD1 (6 bases). Germline CDR1 reads SGHAT; CDR2 reads FQNNGV. Trimming stripped 4 bases from V and 2 bases from J, with 11 bases between. The length of the CDR3 is 14 residues. The CDR3 here is CASSSQQGNTEAFF. The CDR3 DNA sequence: TGTGCCAGCAGCTCCCAACAGGGTAACACTGAAGCTTTCTTT.

This chain uses TRBV29-1 with TRBJ2-1; TRBD1 agrees at 10 bases. The CDR3 sequence is 14 residues long. From germline, CDR1 is SQVTM and CDR2 ANQGSEA. The CDR3 coding sequence is TGCATCTCCCTCGGGGGACAGGGGAACAATGAGCAGTTCTTC. Translating it yields CISLGGQGNNEQFF.

The V and J genes are TRBV11-2 and TRBJ2-7; 13 bases match TRBD2. CDR1 and CDR2 (germline): SGHAT, FQNNGV. This CDR3 is 15 amino acids long. V was pared by 3 bases and J by 6 bases, with 5 bases of the junction left unmatched. The CDR3 DNA follows: TGTGCCAGCAGCTTCGGACTAGCGGGAGCCGGCGAGCAGTACTTC. Translated: CASSFGLAGAGEQYF.

This chain joins TRBV7-9 and TRBJ1-5, with TRBD1 identical over 8 bases. This CDR3 comprises 17 residues. Germline V gene sequence: CDR1 SEHNR, CDR2 FQNEAQ (reference sequence). With 5 bases clipped from V and 1 base from J, the junction kept 10 bases outside the gene matches. Written as DNA, the CDR3 is TGTGCCAGCAGCATAGGAGCCGGACAGGGCAGCAATCAGCCCCAGCATTTT. It yields the protein CASSIGAGQGSNQPQHF. The variable domain in full, with the rest retrieved from reference TRBV7-9 and TRBJ1-5, is DTGVSQNPRHKITKRGQNVTFRCDPISEHNRLYWYRQTLGQGPEFLTYFQNEAQLEKSRLLSDRFSAERPKGSFSTLEIQRTEQGDSAMYLCASSIGAGQGSNQPQHFGDGTRLSIL.

The chain employs TRBV6-5 and TRBJ1-4, with a weak D call TRBD1 (6 bases). The CDR3 sequence is 16 residues long. V lost 4 bases and J lost 7, with 19 bases in between. CDR1 MNHEY and CDR2 SVGAGI come from the germline V gene. CDR3 residues: CASSLGGGGPGEKLFF. Written as DNA, the CDR3 is TGTGCCAGCAGTTTGGGGGGCGGGGGTCCAGGTGAAAAACTGTTTTTT.

This chain uses TRBV7-9 with TRBJ1-3, with no clear D. Germline V gene data show CDR1 as SEHNR and CDR2 as FQNEAQ (reference sequence). CDR3 length equals 15 residues. V lost 1 base and J 4 bases, leaving 11 bases between the germline ends. CDR3 sequence reads: CASSLDGLGGNTIYF. CDR3 DNA sequence: TGTGCCAGCAGCTTAGATGGGTTGGGCGGAAACACCATATATTTT.

The chain employs TRBV19 and TRBJ1-4; the D is unclear. Deletions cut 4 bases from V and 4 bases from J, with 16 bases between. This CDR3 is 16 amino acids long. Per the germline V gene, CDR1 is LNHDA and CDR2 is SQIVND (reference sequence). The CDR3 sequence: CASSSGGSGSNEKLFF. CDR3 coding DNA: TGTGCCAGTAGTAGCGGCGGATCGGGAAGTAATGAAAAACTGTTTTTT.

The J gene is TRBJ1-2, the V gene TRBV7-8; 9 bases are a match to TRBD1. This CDR3 is built from 13 residues. From germline, CDR1 is SGHVS and CDR2 FQNEAQ. V was pared by 4 bases and J by 8 bases, with 5 bases of the junction left unmatched. The CDR3 reads CASSSDRGLGYTF. The CDR3 DNA reads TGTGCCAGCAGCTCGGACAGGGGATTGGGCTACACCTTC.

This rearrangement joins TRBV9 to TRBJ2-7; 12 bases map to TRBD2. Losses at the gene ends were 0 bases for V and 7 bases for J; bases not matched to a gene: 5. Germline CDR1 SGDLS, CDR2 YYNGEE. The CDR3 sequence is 15 residues long. The CDR3 protein is CASSVGLAGAEEQYF. CDR3 in DNA: TGTGCCAGCAGCGTAGGACTAGCGGGAGCTGAGGAGCAGTACTTC.

Here the CDR3 DNA reads TGTGCCAGCAGTTCGGGACTAGCGGGAGACGACAATGAGCAGTTCTTC. It yields the protein CASSSGLAGDDNEQFF. The rearrangement uses TRBV27 and TRBJ2-1; 14 nucleotides align to TRBD2. The CDR3 totals 16 residues. The V gene's germline CDR1 is MNHEY and CDR2 SMNVEV (reference sequence). Trimming removed 4 bases from V and 5 bases from J; junction bases left unmatched: 4.

The J gene is TRBJ1-4, the V gene TRBV4-3, with 11 bases that match TRBD1. The CDR3 has 15 amino acids. Trimming removed 1 base from V and 7 bases from J; junction bases left unmatched: 2. Germline V gene lookup returns CDR1 LGHNA and CDR2 YSLEER. The CDR3 reads CASSQVGQGGEKLFF. In nucleotides, the CDR3 is TGCGCCAGCAGCCAAGTGGGACAGGGGGGTGAAAAACTGTTTTTT.

The rearrangement joins TRBV4-3 to TRBJ1-4, with TRBD1 as a possible D gene (5 bases). V gave up 0 bases and J gave up 8 bases, with 16 bases separating them. Germline assignment: CDR1 LGHNA and CDR2 YSLEER. This CDR3 comprises 16 residues. CDR3 coding DNA: TGCGCCAGCAGCCAAGATTTGGCAGGGCCTTGGGAAAAACTGTTTTTT. This sequence encodes CASSQDLAGPWEKLFF.

The chain couples TRBV4-3 to TRBJ2-1; D possibly corresponds to TRBD1 (6 bases). Trimming took 4 bases from V and 8 from J, leaving 18 bases between them. The CDR3 extends over 15 amino acids. Germline V gives CDR1 LGHNA, CDR2 YSLEER. CDR3 amino acids: CASSRNYLQGDEQFF. Here the CDR3 DNA reads TGCGCCAGCAGCCGGAACTACTTACAGGGAGATGAGCAGTTCTTC.

The rearrangement links TRBV18 to TRBJ2-7, with a possible D match to TRBD1 (5 bases). The CDR3 contains 14 residues. CDR1 and CDR2 (germline): KGHSH, LQKENI. V lost 3 bases and J 2 bases, leaving 11 bases between the germline ends. Written as DNA, the CDR3 is TGTGCCAGCTCACCCCCCGACAGAGCCTACGAGCAGTACTTC. It codes for CASSPPDRAYEQYF. Combining the CDR3 with reference TRBV18 and TRBJ2-7 gives the whole variable domain NAGVMQNPRHLVRRRGQEARLRCSPMKGHSHVYWYRQLPEEGLKFMVYLQKENIIDESGMPKERFSAEFPKEGPSILRIQQVVRGDSAAYFCASSPPDRAYEQYFGPGTRLTVT.

This sequence joins TRBV6-5 and TRBJ1-1; tentative D call: TRBD1 (6 bases). V dropped 2 bases and J dropped 0 bases, with 7 bases sitting between them. Germline CDR1 MNHEY, CDR2 SVGAGI. This CDR3 is built from 14 residues. The CDR3 region is CASSYDRMNTEAFF. The CDR3 region has the DNA TGTGCCAGCAGTTACGACAGGATGAACACTGAAGCTTTCTTT.

The chain has TRBV19 and TRBJ1-5; maybe TRBD1 (5 bases). The germline V gene encodes CDR1 LNHDA and CDR2 SQIVND (reference sequence). V dropped 0 bases and J dropped 7 bases, with 13 bases sitting between them. The CDR3 is 15 amino acids. This CDR3 reads CASSIDPGKGQPQHF. The CDR3 bases are TGTGCCAGTAGTATAGATCCAGGGAAAGGACAGCCCCAGCATTTT. Using reference TRBV19 and TRBJ1-5 for the parts outside the CDR3, the full variable domain is DGGITQSPKYLFRKEGQNVTLSCEQNLNHDAMYWYRQDPGQGLRLIYYSQIVNDFQKGDIAEGYSVSREKKESFPLTVTSAQKNPTAFYLCASSIDPGKGQPQHFGDGTRLSIL.

The genes are TRBV4-2 and TRBJ1-2; 10 nucleotides match TRBD1. The CDR3 extends over 13 amino acids. V shed 3 bases and J 8 bases; nucleotides not matched to a gene: 3. Germline-derived CDR1 and CDR2 are LGHNA and YNFKEQ. CDR3 residues: CASSQDRGKGYTF. For the CDR3, the DNA is TGTGCCAGCAGCCAGGACAGGGGGAAGGGCTACACCTTC.

The rearrangement joins TRBV19 to TRBJ1-3, with TRBD1 matching over 8 bases. The CDR3 contains 16 residues. CDR1 and CDR2 from the germline V gene are LNHDA and SQIVND (reference sequence). V lost 4 bases and J lost 4; bases outside the gene matches: 9. Here the CDR3 reads CASSTTWTGRGNTIYF. DNA for the CDR3: TGTGCCAGTAGTACCACCTGGACAGGGCGGGGAAACACCATATATTTT.